This is a list of T cell receptor beta chains from one sample in a study of beta chain features in type 1 diabetes. Profiling relied on immunoSEQ multiplex PCR, and the TCRdb table lists in-frame clones only, not all of them. The data show about 660,000 clones, about 14% seen once. Source material: naive CD4+ T cells from blood. These receptors all come from a man between 18 and 29 years old with type 1 diabetes. Each CDR3 is given with its conserved first and last residue. A D gene is named only where the DNA matches it firmly. The size entry is marked missing in some rows and otherwise reads once, few, many or a size class.

J gene	D gene	V gene	clone size	CDR3 DNA	CDR3 protein
TRBJ2-5	TRBD2	TRBV29-1	few	TGCAGCGTTCCGACGGGGGGACGGGAGACCCAGTACTTC	CSVPTGGRETQYF
TRBJ2-1	NA	TRBV15	few	TGTGCCACCAGCAGACCCATAGTGGGTTTTGAGCAGTTCTTC	CATSRPIVGFEQFF
TRBJ2-7	TRBD1	TRBV29-1	NA	TGCAGCGTTGGGACAGGGAACTACGAGCAGTACTTC	CSVGTGNYEQYF
TRBJ2-1	NA	TRBV5-1	NA	TGCGCCAGCAGCTTTAGTAGTACTGGATACTCCTACAATGAGCAGTTCTTC	CASSFSSTGYSYNEQFF
TRBJ1-6	TRBD1	TRBV7-8	NA	TGTGCCAGCAGTTTGACAGGGGTCCAAAATTCACCCCTCCACTTT	CASSLTGVQNSPLHF
TRBJ1-2	NA	TRBV2	NA	TGTGCCAGCAGTGAATTTGCGGCGAGACGGGGCTACACCTTC	CASSEFAARRGYTF
TRBJ2-5	NA	TRBV4-1	NA	TGCGCCAGCAGCCAAGTATCAGGGCGGTTGGAGACCCAGTACTTC	CASSQVSGRLETQYF
TRBJ2-3	TRBD2	TRBV19	NA	TGTGCCAGTAGTATCGGGGGGAGGGCCGGAGATACGCAGTATTTT	CASSIGGRAGDTQYF
TRBJ2-7	TRBD1	TRBV10-2	NA	TGCGCCAGCAGTGAAAGCCCGGGACAGGGCTTCTCCTACGAGCAGTACTTC	CASSESPGQGFSYEQYF
TRBJ2-3	NA	TRBV20-1	NA	TGCAGTGCTCGATTCACAGATACGCAGTATTTT	CSARFTDTQYF
TRBJ1-5	NA	TRBV6-5	NA	TGTGCCAGCAGTTACCACAGCAATCAGCCCCAGCATTTT	CASSYHSNQPQHF
TRBJ2-6	NA	TRBV30	NA	TGTGCCCACGCATCTGGGGCCAACGTCCTGACTTTC	CAHASGANVLTF
TRBJ2-5	NA	TRBV5-6	NA	TGTGCCAGCAGCTTGATGATGAGCGAGACCCAGTACTTC	CASSLMMSETQYF
TRBJ1-1	NA	TRBV30	NA	TGTGCCTGGAGTAGGGCGAACACTGAAGCTTTCTTT	CAWSRANTEAFF
TRBJ2-2	NA	TRBV2	few	TGTGCCAGCAGTTGGGGGTCGGGAGCCGGGGAGCTGTTTTTT	CASSWGSGAGELFF
TRBJ2-5	NA	TRBV29-1	NA	TGCAGCGTTCTAGGGTGGGAGACCCAGTACTTC	CSVLGWETQYF
TRBJ1-2	TRBD1	TRBV28	few	TGTGCCAGCAGCCCCGGGACAGGGGGCGGCTATGGCTACACCTTC	CASSPGTGGGYGYTF
TRBJ2-5	NA	TRBV30	NA	TGTGCCTGGAGTCTTCCCGGGTCAGAGACCCAGTACTTC	CAWSLPGSETQYF
TRBJ2-7	TRBD1	TRBV5-1	NA	TGCGCCAGCAGCTTGCAGCCAGGGGGGACAGGGTCCTACGAGCAGTACTTC	CASSLQPGGTGSYEQYF
TRBJ1-2	NA	TRBV4-3	few	TGCGCCAGCAGCCAATCCCGGGGGAGAGGCTACACCTTC	CASSQSRGRGYTF
TRBJ1-1	NA	TRBV7-9	few	TGTGCCAGCAGCTTAGAGGTCCGGGGCACTGAAGCTTTCTTT	CASSLEVRGTEAFF
TRBJ2-3	NA	TRBV10-3	few	TGTGCCATCAGGGCCAATGGAGGGGCCGCAGATACGCAGTATTTT	CAIRANGGAADTQYF
TRBJ2-5	NA	TRBV4-3	NA	TGCGCCAGCAGCCAGACAGTTGCGGGGGAGACCCAGTACTTC	CASSQTVAGETQYF
TRBJ1-4	NA	TRBV25-1	NA	TGTGCCAGCAGTAGAGACGGCCCGACGGCGGAAAAACTGTTTTTT	CASSRDGPTAEKLFF
TRBJ2-1	NA	TRBV10-3	few	TGTGCCACCACGGGGCCGTACAATGAGCAGTTCTTC	CATTGPYNEQFF
TRBJ2-5	NA	TRBV5-1	few	TGCGCCAGCAGCCCGGGAGAAGGGGGCTTTATGGGAGAGACCCAGTACTTC	CASSPGEGGFMGETQYF
TRBJ1-2	NA	TRBV11-2	few	TGTGCCAGCAGCCCCTCCCGACTCAACTATGGCTACACCTTC	CASSPSRLNYGYTF
TRBJ2-7	TRBD1	TRBV9	NA	TGTGCCAGCAGCACGACAGGGGCGTCCTACGAGCAGTACTTC	CASSTTGASYEQYF
TRBJ2-3	NA	TRBV19	NA	TGTGCCAGTAGTAATGGACAGAGCACAGATACGCAGTATTTT	CASSNGQSTDTQYF
TRBJ2-5	NA	TRBV11-2	NA	TGTGCCAGCAGCTTAGAAGTAGCGACCCGGCAGTACTTC	CASSLEVATRQYF
TRBJ1-1	NA	TRBV9	NA	TGTGCCAGCTCACCTCGGGCAGTGCAAACGGAGGGCACTGAAGCTTTCTTT	CASSPRAVQTEGTEAFF
TRBJ2-7	TRBD2	TRBV4-2	few	TGTGCCAGCAGCCAAGAGAGCGGGAGGGCGTACGAGCAGTACTTC	CASSQESGRAYEQYF
TRBJ2-5	TRBD2	TRBV2	few	TGTGCCACCGGGACTAGCCCTGAGACCCAGTACTTC	CATGTSPETQYF
TRBJ2-7	NA	TRBV29-1	few	TGCAGCGTTGAAGGAGCTTTTCCCTCCTACGAGCAGTACTTC	CSVEGAFPSYEQYF
TRBJ2-7	NA	TRBV6-5	once	TGTGCCAGCAGTTACTTTAACAGGAGACTGCACTACGAGCAGTACTTC	CASSYFNRRLHYEQYF
TRBJ2-1	TRBD2	TRBV27	NA	TGTGCCAGCAGTCAGGAGCGGGGGGGCCGTGGTGAGCAGTTCTTC	CASSQERGGRGEQFF
TRBJ1-5	NA	TRBV19	once	TGTGCCAGTAGTATCACCGGGGGCAGTCAGCCCCAGCATTTT	CASSITGGSQPQHF
TRBJ2-7	NA	TRBV30	NA	TGTGCCTGGAGTGTATCCTACGAGCAGTACTTC	CAWSVSYEQYF
TRBJ2-5	TRBD1	TRBV19	few	TGTGCCAGTAGTATAGACGGGACAGGTCCCTCCGAGACCCAGTACTTC	CASSIDGTGPSETQYF
TRBJ2-4	NA	TRBV10-1	few	TGCGCCAGCAGTGAGACCCAGCTAGCCAAAAACATTCAGTACTTC	CASSETQLAKNIQYF
TRBJ1-2	NA	TRBV27	NA	TGTGCCAGCACCTCTATGGGGGCAGGGGACTATGGCTACACCTTC	CASTSMGAGDYGYTF
TRBJ2-7	NA	TRBV28	NA	TGTGCCAGCAGTTCCCCAGGGGACACCAGAGCCTACGAGCAGTACTTC	CASSSPGDTRAYEQYF
TRBJ2-4	TRBD2	TRBV28	NA	TGTGCCAGCAGTAGCGTTGGGGAGGGTTCATCCAAAAACATTCAGTACTTC	CASSSVGEGSSKNIQYF
TRBJ2-7	TRBD1	TRBV7-2	few	TGTGCCAGCAGCTCACCGGGACAGGGGGCGAGGGAGCAGTACTTC	CASSSPGQGAREQYF
TRBJ2-7	TRBD1	TRBV28	NA	TGTGCCAGCAACCTTGGACAGGGCTACGAGCAGTACTTC	CASNLGQGYEQYF
TRBJ1-5	NA	TRBV18	NA	TGTGCCAGCTCACCGATGGGGCCGGCGCCCCAGCATTTT	CASSPMGPAPQHF
TRBJ2-5	NA	TRBV6-6	NA	TGTGCCAGCACCTTACTACACCAAGAGACCCAGTACTTC	CASTLLHQETQYF
TRBJ2-7	TRBD1	TRBV29-1	NA	TGCAGCGTAAGACAGGGGTTGACCTCCTACGAGCAGTACTTC	CSVRQGLTSYEQYF
TRBJ1-1	NA	TRBV30	NA	TGTGCCGGCGGGGGGAGGACTGAAGCTTTCTTT	CAGGGRTEAFF
TRBJ1-2	TRBD1	TRBV2	NA	TGTGCCAGCAGGGGACAGACATCTAACTATGGCTACACCTTC	CASRGQTSNYGYTF
TRBJ1-6	NA	TRBV2	NA	TGTGCCAGCAGTGAACGGGTTTCCCTCCACTTT	CASSERVSLHF
TRBJ2-7	TRBD1	TRBV5-1	few	TGCGCCAGCAGCCCGAACACAGGGGACGAGCAGTACTTC	CASSPNTGDEQYF
TRBJ1-1	NA	TRBV29-1	few	TGCAGCGTTGAAATACAGATGAACACTGAAGCTTTCTTT	CSVEIQMNTEAFF
TRBJ1-1	NA	TRBV29-1	NA	TGCAGCGTTGTAGGATCGGGGGACACTGAAGCTTTCTTT	CSVVGSGDTEAFF
TRBJ2-2	TRBD2	TRBV10-3	NA	TGTGCCATCAGTCCTCGGACTAGCGGGGTTGACACCGGGGAGCTGTTTTTT	CAISPRTSGVDTGELFF
TRBJ2-1	NA	TRBV7-2	few	TGTGCCAGCAGCTTTCACCGGTCGAATGAGCAGTTCTTC	CASSFHRSNEQFF